This T cell receptor (beta chain) was sequenced in a study of cytomegalovirus exposure and HLA in healthy donors. Notes on the study in general: The study put around 180 TCR beta chains on its list as cytomegalovirus-associated.

PCR was performed using 60 Vbeta and 13 Jbeta primers. Assay used: immunoSEQ multiplex PCR; TCRdb lists only in-frame clones, some missing. The table has some 150,000 clones, roughly 80% seen once. For this clone: Antigen specificity is unknown.

The germline CDR1 and CDR2 sequences are MNHNS and SASEGT. This CDR3 contains 15 residues. V was cut by 0 bases and J by 3 bases, with 9 bases left in between. The chain combines TRBV6-1 with TRBJ2-1; D gene ambiguous. Material for sequencing was PBMCs. This receptor was obtained from a woman in her twenties or thirties in good health and CMV-seropositive. CDR3 protein: CASSEAGVSYNEQFF. In DNA form, the CDR3 reads TGTGCCAGCAGTGAAGCCGGTGTGAGCTACAATGAGCAGTTCTTC.